The 15 T cell receptor beta chains below all came from one sample that was sequenced in a study of PD-L1 blockade in urothelial cancer. The table came from immunoSEQ multiplex PCR; TCRdb's copy has only in-frame clones and leaves some out. Of under 35,000 clones listed, about 87% are singletons. Specimen: PBMCs, collected around atezolizumab (anti-PD-L1) treatment. The receptor set was obtained from a man aged 50-59 years with urothelial cancer.

This chain uses TRBV27 with TRBJ1-1; perhaps TRBD1 as D (6 bases). Germline V gene sequence: CDR1 MNHEY, CDR2 SMNVEV (reference sequence). The CDR3 is made up of 15 amino acids. Trimming took off 8 bases at V and 1 base at J, with 17 bases between the two ends. The CDR3 here is CASRRSGTPNTEAFF. The CDR3 nucleotides are TGTGCCAGCCGACGCTCCGGGACACCGAACACTGAAGCTTTCTTT.

The DNA of the CDR3 is TGTGCCAGCAGCCAGAGACACTTCACAGATACGCAGTATTTT. Its protein product is CASSQRHFTDTQYF. The gene calls are TRBV7-2 and TRBJ2-3; no firm D call. This CDR3 spans 14 amino acids. Germline CDR1 is SGHTA and CDR2 is FQGNSA. The V end lost 5 bases, the J end lost 2 bases, and 11 bases lay between the germline ends.

This clone was seen once. V is TRBV18 and J is TRBJ2-2; 10 nucleotides line up with TRBD1. There are 16 residues in the CDR3. With 4 bases clipped from V and 5 bases from J, the junction kept 7 bases outside the gene matches. Germline CDR1 and CDR2: KGHSH and LQKENI. This CDR3 reads CASSQPGTGATGELFF. The CDR3 DNA reads as TGTGCCAGCTCACAACCCGGGACAGGGGCTACCGGGGAGCTGTTTTTT.

The chain recombines TRBV6-1 with TRBJ2-7, with 12 bases matching TRBD1. Per germline, CDR1 MNHNS and CDR2 SASEGT. The trim removed 6 bases at V and 5 bases at J, leaving 5 bases unmatched. The CDR3 covers 14 residues. CDR3: CASSLGQGANEQYF. CDR3 nucleotides: TGTGCCAGCAGCCTGGGACAGGGGGCTAACGAGCAGTACTTC.

This chain connects TRBV5-1 to TRBJ1-1, with 8 bases lining up with TRBD1. Germline V gene data show CDR1 as SGHRS and CDR2 as YFSETQ. The CDR3 has 14 amino acids. The V and J ends lost 6 bases and 6 bases, in that order; junction bases with no gene match: 10. The CDR3 sequence: CASMEQGAIAEAFF. The CDR3 DNA follows: TGCGCCAGCATGGAGCAGGGGGCCATCGCTGAAGCTTTCTTT.

This clone was picked up one time. This chain links TRBV6-6 with TRBJ2-7, with 9 nucleotides matching TRBD1. This CDR3 spans 16 amino acids. V lost 0 bases to trimming and J lost 3 bases; unmatched junction nucleotides: 6. Germline CDR1 is MNHNY and CDR2 is SVGAGI (reference sequence). The CDR3 nucleotides read TGTGCCAGCAGTTACTCTCGGGGACAGGGAAACTACGAGCAGTACTTC. This encodes CASSYSRGQGNYEQYF.

The genes are TRBV10-3 and TRBJ2-3, with 9 bases identical to TRBD2. The germline V gene has CDR1 ENHRY and CDR2 SYGVKD. The V segment lost 6 bases and the J segment 0 bases; nucleotides outside the gene matches: 1. The CDR3 consists of 14 residues. DNA of the CDR3: TGTGCCATCAGGCTAGCGGGGAGCACAGATACGCAGTATTTT. Its translation is CAIRLAGSTDTQYF.

This sequence joins TRBV7-2 and TRBJ2-1; maybe TRBD1 (6 bases). The CDR3 consists of 15 residues. The germline CDR1 and CDR2 sequences are SGHTA and FQGNSA. Trimming removed 0 bases from V and 2 bases from J, with 8 bases in between. Here the CDR3 DNA reads TGTGCCAGCAGCTTAGCCAGGGGTGCCTACAATGAGCAGTTCTTC. Its translation: CASSLARGAYNEQFF.

The V and J genes are TRBV11-3 and TRBJ2-5; tentatively, D is TRBD2 (6 bases). The CDR3 sequence is 15 residues long. V dropped 4 bases and J dropped 4 bases, with 16 bases sitting between them. Germline CDR1 reads SGHNT; CDR2 reads YENEEA. CDR3 protein: CASSSRVAGTETQYF. CDR3 nucleotides: TGTGCCAGCAGCTCCCGGGTGGCGGGAACAGAGACCCAGTACTTC.

V and J are TRBV30 and TRBJ2-7; the match to TRBD1 covers 7 bases. After removal of 5 bases from V and 3 bases from J, the junction contained 4 bases not matched to a gene. There are 12 residues in the CDR3. Germline CDR1 and CDR2: GTSNPN and SVGIG (reference sequence). The CDR3 DNA reads as TGTGCCTGGGGGGACAGCCACTACGAGCAGTACTTC. Translating it yields CAWGDSHYEQYF.

The count of this clone is one. The rearrangement links TRBV6-6 to TRBJ2-3; perhaps TRBD2 as D (5 bases). The length of the CDR3 is 12 residues. Trimming took off 7 bases at V and 5 bases at J, with 10 bases between the two ends. Per germline, CDR1 MNHNY and CDR2 SVGAGI (reference sequence). CDR3 sequence: CASTNGLDTQYF. The CDR3 DNA sequence: TGTGCCAGCACCAACGGACTAGATACGCAGTATTTT.

This rearrangement joins TRBV6-5 to TRBJ2-1, with 7 bases matching TRBD2. The V gene's germline CDR1 is MNHEY and CDR2 SVGAGI. The CDR3 length is 16 residues. V lost 1 base and J lost 3; bases outside the gene matches: 6. The CDR3 bases are TGTGCCAGCAGTTACTTCGATGCGGGGGTCTACAATGAGCAGTTCTTC. This codes for CASSYFDAGVYNEQFF.

DNA of the CDR3: TGTGCCTGGAAGCGAGCGGAGACCCAGTACTTC. Translation: CAWKRAETQYF. The chain recombines TRBV30 with TRBJ2-5; D is uncertain. The CDR3 runs to 11 residues. Germline lookup yields CDR1 GTSNPN and CDR2 SVGIG (reference sequence). The V end lost 4 bases, the J end lost 5 bases, and 8 bases lay between the germline ends.

The V call is TRBV7-9, the J call TRBJ2-1; tentatively, D is TRBD2 (5 bases). Trimming removed 3 bases from V and 7 bases from J, with 13 bases in between. Germline CDR1 SEHNR, CDR2 FQNEAQ (reference sequence). CDR3 size: 14 residues. The CDR3 region has the DNA TGTGCCAGCAGCTTTGGGGAGAAGCGGAATGAGCAGTTCTTC. It encodes CASSFGEKRNEQFF.

J is TRBJ2-1 and V is TRBV25-1; D is perhaps TRBD1 (5 bases). Trimming pared 0 bases from V and 7 bases from J, leaving 10 bases between. The CDR3 has 14 residues. Per germline, CDR1 MGHDK and CDR2 SYGVNS. CDR3 bases: TGTGCCAGCAGTGAATATAAGGGGTTAAATGAGCAGTTCTTC. This encodes CASSEYKGLNEQFF.